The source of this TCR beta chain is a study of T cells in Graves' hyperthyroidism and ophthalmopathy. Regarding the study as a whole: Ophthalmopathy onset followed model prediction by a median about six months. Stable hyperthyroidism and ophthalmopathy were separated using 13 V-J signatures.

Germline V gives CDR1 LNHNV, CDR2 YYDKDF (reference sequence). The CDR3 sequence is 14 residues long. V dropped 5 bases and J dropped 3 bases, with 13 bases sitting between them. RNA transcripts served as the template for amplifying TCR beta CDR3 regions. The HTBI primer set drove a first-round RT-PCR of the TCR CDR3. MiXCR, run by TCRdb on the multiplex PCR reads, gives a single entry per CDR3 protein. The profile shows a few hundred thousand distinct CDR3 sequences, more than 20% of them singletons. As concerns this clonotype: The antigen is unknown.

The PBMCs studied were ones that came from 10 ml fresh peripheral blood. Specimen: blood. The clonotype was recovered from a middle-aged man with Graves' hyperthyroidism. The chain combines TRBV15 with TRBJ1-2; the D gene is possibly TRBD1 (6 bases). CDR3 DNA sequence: TGTGCCACCAGCGGGACAATTGCAGACTATGGCTACACCTTC. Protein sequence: CATSGTIADYGYTF.